One TCR beta chain is described in this entry. The target antigen is unknown. The sample is drawn from a study of cytomegalovirus exposure and HLA in healthy donors. The study's findings and limits: According to an earlier analysis, most TCR beta V segments yielded productive rearrangements about 90% or about 30% of the time. It was reported in a later analysis that an Asian-associated ancestry cluster showed fewer N-insertions than the roughly 670-donor mean. An analysis was carried out at a later point. It showed that HLA-associated TCR beta chains were more clonally expanded than equally common non-associated chains.

The PCR ran on 60 Vbeta and 13 Jbeta primers. TCRdb's table, derived via immunoSEQ multiplex PCR, lists solely in-frame clones and lacks some. There are 210,000 or so clones in the sample; about 90% occur only once, and around 1.2% lies in the top ten. The V end was cut by 3 bases, the J end by 6 bases, with 18 bases between. Germline loops: CDR1 MDHEN, CDR2 SYDVKM. The CDR3 loop spans 16 amino acids. The chain has TRBV28 and TRBJ1-5, with unresolved D. This TCR derives from a man aged 25-40 years in good health and CMV-seronegative. Sequenced sample: PBMCs. CDR3 region: CASSFEAGRVSQPQHF. The CDR3, as DNA: TGTGCCAGCAGTTTCGAGGCCGGCCGGGTTAGTCAGCCCCAGCATTTT.